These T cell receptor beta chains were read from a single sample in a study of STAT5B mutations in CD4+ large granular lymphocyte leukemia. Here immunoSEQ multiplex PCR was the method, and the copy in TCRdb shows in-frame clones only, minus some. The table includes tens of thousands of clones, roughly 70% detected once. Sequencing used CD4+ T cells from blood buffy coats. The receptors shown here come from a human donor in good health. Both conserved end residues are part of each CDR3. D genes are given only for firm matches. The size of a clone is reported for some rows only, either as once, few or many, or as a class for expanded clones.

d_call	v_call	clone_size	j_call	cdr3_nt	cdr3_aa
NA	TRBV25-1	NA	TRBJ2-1	TGTGCCAGCAGTGCGGGATCCTACAATGAGCAGTTCTTC	CASSAGSYNEQFF
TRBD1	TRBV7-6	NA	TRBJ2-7	TGTGCCAGCAGCTTAGCGAAGGGACAGGGATCCTACGAGCAGTACTTC	CASSLAKGQGSYEQYF
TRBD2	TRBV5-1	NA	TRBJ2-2	TGCGCCAGCAACGGGGGGTCTGCCGGGGAGCTGTTTTTT	CASNGGSAGELFF
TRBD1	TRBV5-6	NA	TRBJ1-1	TGTGCCAGCAGCTCGCAGGGGGCGCAGAGAACTTTCTTT	CASSSQGAQRTFF
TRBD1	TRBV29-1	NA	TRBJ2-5	TGCAGCGTCCCCCGAGGACAGGGGAAGGGAGAGACCCAGTACTTC	CSVPRGQGKGETQYF
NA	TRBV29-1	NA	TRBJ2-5	TGCAGCGTTGAGAGGTACCAAGAGACCCAGTACTTC	CSVERYQETQYF
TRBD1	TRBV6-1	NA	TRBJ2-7	TGTGCCAGCAGCGGGGGACAGGGGCCCTACGAGCAGTACTTC	CASSGGQGPYEQYF
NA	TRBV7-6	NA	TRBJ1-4	TGTGCCAGCAGCTTTAATGGGGTACCCTATGCAACTAATGAAAAACTGTTTTTT	CASSFNGVPYATNEKLFF
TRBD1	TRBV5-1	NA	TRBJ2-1	TGCGCCAGCAGCTTGGCCGGGACAGGGGTATACAATGAGCAGTTCTTC	CASSLAGTGVYNEQFF
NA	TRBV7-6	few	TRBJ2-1	TGTGCCAGCAGCCTTCTGTCGGATGAGCAGTTCTTC	CASSLLSDEQFF
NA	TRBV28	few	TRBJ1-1	TGTGCCAGTAATTCAGGGGATATAGACACTGAAGCTTTCTTT	CASNSGDIDTEAFF
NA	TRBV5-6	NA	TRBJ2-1	TGTGCCAGCAGACTTCAGGGGCCTTCCTACAATGAGCAGTTCTTC	CASRLQGPSYNEQFF
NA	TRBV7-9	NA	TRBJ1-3	TGTGCCAGCAGCCCCACGGGGGCGTTAGGAAACACCATATATTTT	CASSPTGALGNTIYF
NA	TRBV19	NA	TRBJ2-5	TGTGCCAGTAGTGTGACAGACCAAGAGACCCAGTACTTC	CASSVTDQETQYF